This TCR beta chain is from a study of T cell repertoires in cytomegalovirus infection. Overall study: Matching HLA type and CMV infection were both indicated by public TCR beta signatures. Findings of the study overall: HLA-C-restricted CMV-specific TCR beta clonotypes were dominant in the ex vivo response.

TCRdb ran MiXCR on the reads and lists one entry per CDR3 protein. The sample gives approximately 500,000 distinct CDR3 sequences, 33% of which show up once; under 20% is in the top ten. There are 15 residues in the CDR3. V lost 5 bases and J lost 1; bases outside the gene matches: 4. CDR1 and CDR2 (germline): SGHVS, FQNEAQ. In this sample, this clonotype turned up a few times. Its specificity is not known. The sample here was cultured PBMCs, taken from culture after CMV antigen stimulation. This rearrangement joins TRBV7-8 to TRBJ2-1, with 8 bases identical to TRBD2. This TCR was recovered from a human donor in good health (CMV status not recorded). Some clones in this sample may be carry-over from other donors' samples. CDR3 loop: CASSPIAGSYNEQFF. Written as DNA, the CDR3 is TGTGCCAGCAGCCCAATAGCGGGGTCCTACAATGAGCAGTTCTTC. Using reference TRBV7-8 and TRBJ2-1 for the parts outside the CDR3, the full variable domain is GAGVSQSPRYKVAKRGQDVALRCDPISGHVSLFWYQQALGQGPEFLTYFQNEAQLDKSGLPSDRFFAERPEGSVSTLKIQRTQQEDSAVYLCASSPIAGSYNEQFFGPGTRLTVL.